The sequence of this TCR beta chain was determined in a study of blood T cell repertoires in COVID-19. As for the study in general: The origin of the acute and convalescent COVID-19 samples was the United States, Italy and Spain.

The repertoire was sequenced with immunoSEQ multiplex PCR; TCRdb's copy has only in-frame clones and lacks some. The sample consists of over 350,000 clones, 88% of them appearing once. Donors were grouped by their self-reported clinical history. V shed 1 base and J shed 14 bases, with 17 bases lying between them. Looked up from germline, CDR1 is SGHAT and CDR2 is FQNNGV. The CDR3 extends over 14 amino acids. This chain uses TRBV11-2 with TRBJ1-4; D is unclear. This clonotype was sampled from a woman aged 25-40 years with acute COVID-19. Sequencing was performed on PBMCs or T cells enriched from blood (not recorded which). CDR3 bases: TGTGCCAGCAGCTTAGCCCCTCTGGGCCCTTGGCTGTTTTTT. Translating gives CASSLAPLGPWLFF.